This entry describes one T cell receptor beta chain. Its antigen is currently unknown. This specimen belongs to a study of T cell responses to AZD1222 COVID-19 vaccine. The data were produced by immunoSEQ multiplex PCR, yet TCRdb's version contains in-frame clones alone and is incomplete. The profile shows about 130,000 clones, approximately 92% of them singletons. This CDR3 is 13 amino acids long. V was pared by 0 bases and J by 5 bases, with 6 bases between. CDR1 is LGHDT, CDR2 YNNKEL, per germline (reference sequence). Study results and limitations: Repertoire samples came only from after the peak T cell response.

This TCR was recovered from an adult who received the AZD1222 COVID-19 vaccine. The chain combines TRBV3-1 (or the pseudogene TRBV3-2) with TRBJ2-3; D unresolved. The sequencing here drew on peripheral blood, taken 28 days after the second AZD1222 dose. CDR3 in DNA: TGTGCCAGCAGCCAAGATAGGATAGATACGCAGTATTTT. Its protein product is CASSQDRIDTQYF.